These 13 T cell receptor beta chains were sequenced from one sample in a study of cytomegalovirus exposure and HLA in healthy donors. The table came from immunoSEQ multiplex PCR; TCRdb's copy has only in-frame clones and leaves some out. The table shows roughly 65,000 clones, with 85% to 95% occurring only once. Sequencing input: PBMCs. The receptors here all came from a young man in good health and CMV-seropositive.

The gene calls are TRBV21-1 and TRBJ2-2; the table gives TRBD1 as D, unverified against the DNA. TRBV21-1 is assigned pseudogene status. The CDR3 covers 15 residues. This chain's CDR3 is CASSHRDRVIGELFF. CDR3 nucleotides: TGTGCCAGCAGCCACCGGGACAGGGTTATCGGGGAGCTGTTTTTT.

The rearrangement uses TRBV2 and TRBJ2-7; D possibly corresponds to TRBD1 (6 bases). Trimming stripped 10 bases from V and 2 bases from J, with 15 bases between. The CDR3 extends over 13 amino acids. Germline V gene sequence: CDR1 SNHLY, CDR2 FYNNEI. For the CDR3, the DNA is TGTGCCACCTCCTCGGACAGCCCCTACGAGCAGTACTTC. This gives the protein CATSSDSPYEQYF.

This clone was seen a single time. The chain employs TRBV5-1 and TRBJ2-2; 8 nucleotides match TRBD2. Germline V lookup: CDR1 SGHRS, CDR2 YFSETQ. V lost 2 bases, J lost 3 bases, and 3 bases stayed unmatched. There are 15 residues in the CDR3. The CDR3 sequence: CASSFLGGDTGELFF. CDR3 DNA sequence: TGCGCCAGCAGCTTTCTCGGGGGGGACACCGGGGAGCTGTTTTTT.

This chain uses TRBV5-8 with TRBJ1-4, with 9 bases that match TRBD1. Germline V gene lookup returns CDR1 SGHTS and CDR2 YDEGEE. The CDR3 sequence is 14 residues long. V shed 2 bases and J 6 bases; nucleotides not matched to a gene: 2. CDR3 loop: CASSFRDRDEKLFF. The CDR3 bases are TGTGCCAGCAGCTTCCGGGACAGGGATGAAAAACTGTTTTTT.

The chain recombines TRBV6-1 with TRBJ1-2; D not resolved. The V end was cut by 1 base, the J end by 7 bases, with 16 bases between. Germline V CDR1 and CDR2: MNHNS, SASEGT. The CDR3 spans 15 residues. The CDR3 region is CASSEVSIGVRGYTF. CDR3 bases: TGTGCCAGCAGTGAAGTGTCCATCGGGGTACGTGGCTACACCTTC.

This chain joins TRBV2 and TRBJ2-5; no clear D. The germline V and J ends were trimmed by 9 bases and 2 bases, with 10 bases remaining between them. CDR1 and CDR2 (germline): SNHLY, FYNNEI. The CDR3 is 12 residues long. The CDR3 coding sequence is TGTGCCAGGGAGCCGCAACAAGAGACCCAGTACTTC. This sequence encodes CAREPQQETQYF.

The chain is built from TRBV30 and TRBJ1-5; no firm D call. Germline V gene lookup returns CDR1 GTSNPN and CDR2 SVGIG (reference sequence). Trimming removed 0 bases from V and 6 bases from J, with 12 bases in between. This CDR3 region has 14 residues. CDR3 coding DNA: TGTGCCTGGAGTGTACCCCAGCCAGGTCAGCCCCAGCATTTT. Encoded protein: CAWSVPQPGQPQHF.

The rearrangement uses TRBV6-1 and TRBJ1-5, with 9 positions matching TRBD1. The germline gives CDR1 MNHNS, CDR2 SASEGT. The CDR3 is 14 amino acids. J lost 6 bases, V lost 6 bases, and 6 bases had no gene match. For the CDR3, the DNA is TGTGCCAGCAGCGAAACAGGGGGCGGTCAGCCCCAGCATTTT. This encodes CASSETGGGQPQHF.

The rearrangement joins TRBV5-1 to TRBJ2-5; 12 bases match TRBD2. Germline values: CDR1 SGHRS, CDR2 YFSETQ. The CDR3 covers 15 residues. The J segment lost 7 bases and the V segment lost 4 bases, leaving 8 bases of the junction unmatched. The CDR3 region is CASSALAGGEGTQYF. The CDR3 DNA follows: TGCGCCAGCAGCGCTCTAGCGGGAGGGGAGGGGACCCAGTACTTC.

In its sample, this clone was seen once. The chain recombines TRBV4-1 with TRBJ2-7; D perhaps matches TRBD2 (5 bases). CDR3 length: 14 residues. V was shortened by 0 bases and J by 3 bases, with 9 bases between the two germline ends. The germline CDR1 and CDR2 sequences are MGHRA and YSYEKL. The CDR3 is CASSQDPTSYEQYF. Here the CDR3 DNA reads TGCGCCAGCAGCCAAGATCCCACTAGCTACGAGCAGTACTTC.

The chain couples TRBV28 to TRBJ2-1; 8 bases match TRBD2. The CDR3 sequence is 16 residues long. The V and J ends lost 6 bases and 4 bases, in that order; junction bases with no gene match: 11. Germline V CDR1 and CDR2: MDHEN, SYDVKM. CDR3 amino acids: CASSQRTGLVYNEQFF. The CDR3 DNA sequence: TGTGCCAGCAGCCAGAGGACGGGACTAGTTTACAATGAGCAGTTCTTC.

This clone was observed a single time. The V gene is TRBV19, the J gene TRBJ2-7; the match to TRBD1 covers 9 bases. The CDR3 is 14 residues long. Germline CDR1 is LNHDA and CDR2 is SQIVND (reference sequence). The V gene end was trimmed by 5 bases and the J gene end by 2 bases; junction bases not matched to a gene: 4. The DNA of the CDR3 is TGTGCCAGTAGTCGCACAGGGGGCCCCTACGAGCAGTACTTC. It specifies CASSRTGGPYEQYF.

The V and J genes are TRBV27 and TRBJ2-2, with D possibly TRBD2 on 5 matching bases. This CDR3 has 14 residues. The V end was cut by 3 bases, the J end by 6 bases, with 11 bases between. Germline V gene lookup returns CDR1 MNHEY and CDR2 SMNVEV (reference sequence). In DNA form, the CDR3 reads TGTGCCAGCAGTTTTAATCTAGCCGCCGGGGAGCTGTTTTTT. Translated: CASSFNLAAGELFF.